A selection of T cell receptor beta chains follows, all from one sample in a study of blood T cell repertoires in COVID-19. Profiled with immunoSEQ multiplex PCR; TCRdb holds only in-frame clones, not every one. The table records under 300,000 clones, around 89% of them present only once. Source material: peripheral blood. Receptors originate from a middle-aged woman with acute or convalescent COVID-19. CDR3s include the opening cysteine and the closing phenylalanine or tryptophan. The D gene is left open where the match is weak. Clone size is given for some rows only: seen once, a few or many times, or a class if the clone is expanded.

v_call	clone_size	d_call	j_call	cdr3_aa	cdr3_nt
TRBV27	.	.	TRBJ2-2	CASSLMGGTSTGELFF	TGTGCCAGCAGTTTAATGGGGGGGACATCCACCGGGGAGCTGTTTTTT
TRBV27	once	TRBD1	TRBJ1-2	CASSSSQGEANYGYTF	TGTGCCAGCAGTTCATCACAGGGGGAAGCTAACTATGGCTACACCTTC
TRBV9	.	.	TRBJ2-5	CASSVAQGRETQYF	TGTGCCAGCAGCGTAGCACAGGGTAGGGAGACCCAGTACTTC
TRBV9	.	TRBD2	TRBJ2-5	CASSPGTSGETQYF	TGTGCCAGCAGCCCCGGGACTAGCGGAGAGACCCAGTACTTC
TRBV7-9	.	.	TRBJ1-3	CASRGGSSGNTIYF	TGTGCCAGCAGGGGGGGAAGCTCTGGAAACACCATATATTTT
TRBV6-1	.	.	TRBJ1-6	CASSVLVGRGAYNSPLHF	TGTGCCAGCAGTGTTTTGGTGGGGAGGGGGGCCTATAATTCACCCCTCCACTTT
TRBV11-2	.	.	TRBJ1-4	CASSPTHGGEKLFF	TGTGCCAGCAGCCCCACTCATGGAGGTGAAAAACTGTTTTTT
TRBV6-5	.	.	TRBJ1-4	CASSYLRWGGDKLFF	TGTGCCAGCAGTTACCTACGATGGGGGGGGGACAAACTGTTTTTT
TRBV10-3	.	.	TRBJ1-3	CAISDGSSGNTIYF	TGTGCCATCAGTGACGGGAGCTCTGGAAACACCATATATTTT
TRBV5-8	.	.	TRBJ2-1	CADKRGGARDEQFF	TGTGCCGACAAAAGGGGCGGGGCTCGGGATGAGCAGTTCTTC
TRBV6-5	.	TRBD1	TRBJ1-6	CASTRTGGNSPLHF	TGTGCCAGCACTAGGACAGGGGGCAATTCACCCCTCCACTTT
TRBV5-4	.	TRBD1	TRBJ1-1	CASSLGGARGDTEAFF	TGTGCCAGCAGTCTGGGGGGCGCCAGGGGGGACACTGAAGCTTTCTTT
TRBV9	.	TRBD1	TRBJ1-1	CASSFHTGDTEAFF	TGTGCCAGCAGCTTTCACACAGGGGACACTGAAGCTTTCTTT
TRBV27	.	.	TRBJ1-2	CASRRTDNYGYTF	TGTGCCAGCCGACGGACAGACAACTATGGCTACACCTTC
TRBV9	.	.	TRBJ1-4	CASSSGGRGEKLFF	TGTGCCAGCAGCTCCGGTGGGAGGGGAGAAAAACTGTTTTTT
TRBV30	.	.	TRBJ2-3	CAWTKIEVDTQYF	TGTGCCTGGACAAAAATAGAGGTAGATACGCAGTATTTT
TRBV7-2	.	TRBD2	TRBJ2-5	CASRQNGGTQETQYF	TGTGCCAGCAGACAAAACGGGGGGACCCAAGAGACCCAGTACTTC
TRBV25-1	.	.	TRBJ1-3	CASSDDRKTSGNTIYF	TGTGCCAGCAGTGACGACAGAAAGACCTCTGGAAACACCATATATTTT
TRBV30	.	.	TRBJ1-1	CAWSRGLNTEAFF	TGTGCTTGGAGCCGAGGTTTGAACACTGAAGCTTTCTTT
TRBV24-1	.	.	TRBJ1-1	CATSDIAGNTEAFF	TGTGCCACCAGTGATATAGCAGGGAATACTGAAGCTTTCTTT
TRBV5-1	once	.	TRBJ1-2	CASSLRTVDGYTF	TGCGCCAGCAGCTTGAGGACAGTGGATGGCTACACCTTC
TRBV19	.	TRBD1	TRBJ1-1	CASIENRGLEAFF	TGTGCCAGTATCGAAAACAGGGGGCTTGAAGCTTTCTTT
TRBV18	.	.	TRBJ1-2	CASSLLPLRPPRYGYTF	TGTGCCAGCTCACTTCTCCCCCTAAGACCTCCGCGGTATGGCTACACCTTC
TRBV27	few	TRBD1	TRBJ1-1	CASSLDGTGNTEAFF	TGTGCCAGCAGTTTGGATGGGACAGGGAACACTGAAGCTTTCTTT
TRBV9	.	TRBD1	TRBJ2-5	CASSVGGQGARETQYF	TGTGCCAGCAGCGTAGGGGGCCAGGGGGCGCGGGAGACCCAGTACTTC
TRBV7-3	.	.	TRBJ2-6	CASSPQSGANVLTF	TGTGCCAGCAGCCCCCAATCCGGGGCCAACGTCCTGACTTTC
TRBV27	.	.	TRBJ1-2	CASSLTRHYGYTF	TGTGCCAGCAGTTTGACAAGACACTATGGCTACACCTTC
TRBV9	.	.	TRBJ2-3	CASSVVAGGTDTQYF	TGTGCCAGCAGCGTAGTTGCAGGGGGCACAGATACGCAGTATTTT
TRBV6-2/TRBV6-3	once	TRBD1	TRBJ1-5	CASSPTPGTGEQPQHF	TGTGCCAGCAGCCCTACCCCCGGGACAGGGGAACAGCCCCAGCATTTT
TRBV5-4	once	.	TRBJ2-1	CASSLGPVEFF	TGTGCCAGCAGCTTGGGGCCCGTCGAGTTCTTC
TRBV2	few	TRBD1	TRBJ1-5	CASGQVNQPQHF	TGTGCCAGCGGACAGGTGAATCAGCCCCAGCATTTT
TRBV5-1	.	.	TRBJ2-6	CASRSGGAGANVLTF	TGCGCCAGCAGGTCGGGCGGGGCCGGGGCCAACGTCCTGACTTTC
TRBV4-2	.	TRBD2	TRBJ2-1	CASSQTIGLAGGGDNEQFF	TGTGCCAGCAGCCAAACCATTGGACTAGCGGGGGGCGGGGATAATGAGCAGTTCTTC
TRBV3-1/TRBV3-2	.	.	TRBJ1-1	CASSQGRDTEAFF	TGTGCCAGCAGCCAAGGTCGGGATACTGAAGCTTTCTTT
TRBV7-9	.	.	TRBJ1-1	CASSLGDTGYAFF	TGTGCCAGCAGCTTAGGCGATACAGGGTACGCTTTCTTT
TRBV7-8	.	.	TRBJ2-1	CASSFSSGLAAYNEQFF	TGTGCCAGCAGCTTCTCCTCTGGTTTAGCAGCCTACAATGAGCAGTTCTTC
TRBV30	.	TRBD2	TRBJ2-3	CAWRTSRTQYF	TGTGCCTGGAGGACTAGCCGTACGCAGTATTTT
TRBV7-6	once	TRBD1	TRBJ1-4	CASSAYPWTGEQNEKLFF	TGTGCCAGCAGCGCTTACCCCTGGACAGGGGAGCAAAATGAAAAACTGTTTTTT
TRBV18	.	TRBD2	TRBJ2-3	CASSTTSGEYTQYF	TGTGCCAGCTCAACGACTAGCGGGGAGTATACGCAGTATTTT
TRBV10-2	.	.	TRBJ1-6	CASTRQYGSYNSPLHF	TGCGCCAGCACCCGACAGTACGGCTCCTATAATTCACCCCTCCACTTT
TRBV27	.	TRBD1	TRBJ1-5	CASSPGTVNQPQHF	TGTGCCAGCAGTCCCGGGACAGTTAATCAGCCCCAGCATTTT
TRBV6-5	.	TRBD1	TRBJ1-5	CASTRTGGRQPQHF	TGTGCCAGCACCCGGACAGGGGGCCGGCAGCCCCAGCATTTT
TRBV25-1	.	TRBD1	TRBJ1-2	CASSDTRGPDGYTF	TGTGCCAGCAGTGATACCAGGGGGCCCGATGGCTACACCTTC
TRBV3-1/TRBV3-2	.	.	TRBJ1-2	CASSYPPGRIKLANYGYTF	TGTGCCAGCAGCTACCCTCCCGGGAGAATAAAGTTAGCTAACTATGGCTACACCTTC
TRBV18	.	.	TRBJ1-1	CASSPRGNTEAFF	TGTGCCAGCTCACCCCGGGGAAACACTGAAGCTTTCTTT
TRBV3-1/TRBV3-2	.	.	TRBJ2-3	CASSPGTPGGTDTQYF	TGTGCCAGCAGCCCCGGGACTCCCGGGGGCACAGATACGCAGTATTTT
TRBV30	.	.	TRBJ1-2	CAWTGIDYGYTF	TGTGCCTGGACAGGGATCGACTATGGCTACACCTTC
TRBV6-6	.	TRBD1	TRBJ1-5	CASSSGGDQPQHF	TGTGCCAGCAGTTCAGGGGGAGATCAGCCCCAGCATTTT
TRBV29-1	.	.	TRBJ2-5	CSVSQETQYF	TGCAGCGTTTCACAAGAGACCCAGTACTTC
TRBV5-5	.	TRBD2	TRBJ2-2	CASSPGLAVTGELFF	TGTGCCAGCAGCCCCGGGCTAGCGGTCACCGGGGAGCTGTTTTTT
TRBV2	.	.	TRBJ2-3	CASSRAPGTDTQYF	TGTGCCAGCAGTCGGGCCCCGGGGACAGATACGCAGTATTTT
TRBV15	.	TRBD1	TRBJ1-5	CATSGTGDQPQHF	TGTGCCACCAGCGGAACAGGGGATCAGCCCCAGCATTTT
TRBV7-2	.	TRBD1	TRBJ1-5	CASSSGQGPLAQHF	TGTGCCAGCAGCTCGGGACAGGGTCCCCTGGCGCAACATTTT
TRBV4-1	few	.	TRBJ1-5	CASRDTGTSNQPQHF	TGCGCCAGCAGGGACACAGGTACTAGCAATCAGCCCCAGCATTTT
TRBV3-1/TRBV3-2	few	TRBD1	TRBJ1-3	CASSPTGDGNTIYF	TGTGCCAGCAGCCCGACAGGGGATGGAAACACCATATATTTT
TRBV6-5	.	TRBD1	TRBJ1-5	CASSLQGNQPQHF	TGTGCCAGCTCTCTACAGGGGAATCAGCCCCAGCATTTT
TRBV9	.	.	TRBJ1-3	CASSVEGAGNTIYF	TGTGCCAGCAGCGTCGAGGGGGCTGGAAACACCATATATTTT
TRBV12-3/TRBV12-4	.	.	TRBJ1-4	CASSLNGEKLFF	TGTGCCAGCAGTTTGAACGGTGAAAAACTGTTTTTT
TRBV5-1	.	.	TRBJ1-4	CASSSDRTNEKLFF	TGCGCCAGCAGCTCCGACAGGACTAATGAAAAACTGTTTTTT
TRBV12-3/TRBV12-4	.	.	TRBJ1-2	CASSGRGGYGYTF	TGTGCCAGCAGTGGCAGGGGTGGCTATGGCTACACCTTC